The entry below describes one T cell receptor (beta chain). As yet, its antigen is unknown. Researchers reported that TCR beta cDNA libraries carried unique molecular identifiers. TCRdb called the PCR reads again in MiXCR, with one record for every CDR3 protein. The profile shows 650,000 to 850,000 distinct CDR3 sequences, about half of them singletons. This sample is part of a study of post-analysis software for immune sequencing data. The study's findings and limits: Strong co-clustering by F measure linked samples that shared a preparation batch. About five TRBV segments were more frequent in patients than controls; TRBV5-6, TRBV5-1 and TRBV20-1 belonged to this group.

CDR1 DFQATT and CDR2 SNEGSKA come from the germline V gene (reference sequence). V gave up 2 bases and J gave up 7 bases; unmatched junction bases: 1. This CDR3 spans 14 amino acids. This chain links TRBV20-1 with TRBJ2-1; TRBD2 matches at 14 bases. The receptor was isolated from a girl under 18 with multiple sclerosis. The sequenced sample consisted of blood. CDR3 DNA sequence: TGCAGTGCTAGAAGACTAGCGGGAGGGAATGAGCAGTTCTTC. This gives the protein CSARRLAGGNEQFF.